The text below deals with one T cell receptor beta chain. Per the original data handling: Reference gene primers were amplified, and this amplification served to estimate nucleated cell counts. Generated by immunoSEQ multiplex PCR, the TCRdb table keeps only in-frame clones and is missing some. The V and J calls and clone size come from that table; D and trimming were worked out from the DNA. The table lists some 97,000 clones, approximately 86% of them singletons. Recovery among Cohort 3 donors was established by two negative PCRs, clearance, or symptom resolution. This entry belongs to a study of blood T cell repertoires in COVID-19. The CDR3 is made up of 14 amino acids. CDR1 and CDR2 from the germline V gene are SGDLS and YYNGEE. Trimming pared 0 bases from V and 1 base from J, leaving 7 bases between.

The specimen was PBMCs or T cells enriched from blood (not recorded which). This TCR came from a woman aged 45-59 years who had recovered from COVID-19. The chain couples TRBV9 to TRBJ1-1; unclear D gene. CDR3 loop: CASSVGTANTEAFF. In DNA, the CDR3 is TGTGCCAGCAGCGTAGGTACAGCGAACACTGAAGCTTTCTTT.